Each of the 14 T cell receptor beta chains below was sequenced from the same sample in a study of shared clonotypes between healthy human individuals. Assay: immunoSEQ multiplex PCR; the TCRdb copy retains only in-frame clones and omits some. The profile shows roughly 1,100,000 clones, more than 65% of them singletons. The sample comprised memory CD4+ T cells sorted from blood. Sample subset: CD45RA-negative fraction. The receptors stem from a man younger than 30 in good health.

The chain links TRBV2 to TRBJ1-4, with 9 positions matching TRBD1. J lost 4 bases, V lost 10 bases, and 4 bases had no gene match. Germline assignment: CDR1 SNHLY and CDR2 FYNNEI. This CDR3 is 13 amino acids long. CDR3 protein: CATGQGGNEKLFF. In nucleotides, the CDR3 is TGTGCCACGGGACAGGGTGGTAATGAAAAACTGTTTTTT.

The chain joins TRBV5-1 to TRBJ2-2; TRBD1 aligns across 10 bases. This CDR3 contains 16 residues. The V and J ends lost 5 bases and 4 bases, in that order; junction bases with no gene match: 8. The germline CDR1 and CDR2 sequences are SGHRS and YFSETQ. The DNA for the CDR3 is TGCGCCAGCAGTTGGGGACAGGGGTCCATCACCGGGGAGCTGTTTTTT. Translation gives CASSWGQGSITGELFF.

V is TRBV15 and J is TRBJ2-1; 8 bases align to TRBD1. Germline V gene data show CDR1 as LNHNV and CDR2 as YYDKDF (reference sequence). J was trimmed by 4 bases and V by 1 base; bases with no gene match: 6. CDR3 length: 16 residues. The CDR3 spells CATSRVEDRDYNEQFF. The CDR3, as DNA: TGTGCCACCAGCAGAGTGGAGGACAGGGATTACAATGAGCAGTTCTTC.

The rearrangement links TRBV9 to TRBJ1-2; the D gene is possibly TRBD1 (6 bases). Trimming shortened V by 0 bases and J by 0 bases, and 12 bases separated the two germline ends. The CDR3 is 16 residues long. Germline CDR1 is SGDLS and CDR2 is YYNGEE. The CDR3 DNA follows: TGTGCCAGCAGCGTAGCCTCAGGACAGCCTAACTATGGCTACACCTTC. Its translation: CASSVASGQPNYGYTF.

In this sample, this clone turned up once. The chain carries TRBV2 and TRBJ2-6; D is undetermined. Trimming left V 5 bases short and J 2 bases short, with 10 bases between. This CDR3 contains 15 residues. CDR1 and CDR2 from the germline V gene are SNHLY and FYNNEI. The CDR3 loop is CASSKGGAGANVLTF. CDR3 nucleotide sequence: TGTGCCAGCAGTAAGGGTGGGGCTGGGGCCAACGTCCTGACTTTC.

V is TRBV5-4 and J is TRBJ2-2; D remains ambiguous. Per germline, CDR1 SGHNT and CDR2 YYREEE (reference sequence). Deletions cut 4 bases from V and 6 bases from J, with 13 bases between. This CDR3 comprises 14 residues. This CDR3 reads CASSLPEIAGELFF. CDR3 sequence (DNA): TGTGCCAGCAGCCTCCCGGAGATTGCCGGGGAGCTGTTTTTT. Looking up the rest from reference TRBV5-4 and TRBJ2-2 gives the full variable domain: ETGVTQSPTHLIKTRGQQVTLRCSSQSGHNTVSWYQQALGQGPQFIFQYYREEENGRGNFPPRFSGLQFPNYSSELNVNALELDDSALYLCASSLPEIAGELFFGEGSRLTVL.

The J gene is TRBJ1-2, the V gene TRBV4-1, with TRBD1 identical over 8 bases. J lost 8 bases, V lost 0 bases, and 8 bases had no gene match. The CDR3 has 15 residues. Per germline, CDR1 MGHRA and CDR2 YSYEKL. This CDR3 is CASSQEGDRLLGYTF. The CDR3, as DNA: TGCGCCAGCAGCCAAGAAGGGGACAGGCTCCTAGGCTACACCTTC.

The chain combines TRBV18 with TRBJ1-5, with 11 positions matching TRBD1. CDR3 size: 17 residues. Germline assignment: CDR1 KGHSH and CDR2 LQKENI. The junction had 10 bases not matched to a gene; V was cut back by 2 bases and J by 7 bases. CDR3 sequence: CASSPRGQGAGRQPQHF. The CDR3 bases are TGTGCCAGCTCACCAAGAGGACAGGGGGCCGGGAGACAGCCCCAGCATTTT.

J is TRBJ2-2 and V is TRBV19, with 8 bases that match TRBD2. The junction had 6 bases not matched to a gene; V was cut back by 5 bases and J by 1 base. Per the germline V gene, CDR1 is LNHDA and CDR2 is SQIVND (reference sequence). The CDR3 extends over 16 amino acids. The CDR3 DNA is TGTGCCAGTAGTTGGGAGAGCGGGAGGAACACCGGGGAGCTGTTTTTT. The encoded protein is CASSWESGRNTGELFF.

This clone was observed a few times. This chain links TRBV19 with TRBJ1-5; D is perhaps TRBD1 (6 bases). V was cut by 4 bases and J by 6 bases, with 19 bases left in between. CDR3 length: 16 amino acids. Per the germline V gene, CDR1 is LNHDA and CDR2 is SQIVND (reference sequence). DNA of the CDR3: TGTGCCAGTAGTAACCAGGCAGGGGTATATTCTCAGCCCCAGCATTTT. Its translation is CASSNQAGVYSQPQHF.

On this clone itself: A read error may be the cause here, since a much bigger clone is one base away. CDR3 residues: CASSFYTGELFF. The CDR3 coding sequence is TGTGCCAGCAGCTTTTACACCGGGGAGCTGTTTTTT. V usage is TRBV7-2 and J usage is TRBJ2-2; D unresolved. Germline CDR1 is SGHTA and CDR2 is FQGNSA. The CDR3 is made up of 12 amino acids. Trimming pared 3 bases from V and 3 bases from J, leaving 2 bases between. Filled out from reference TRBV7-2 and TRBJ2-2, the complete variable domain reads GAGVSQSPSNKVTEKGKDVELRCDPISGHTALYWYRQSLGQGLEFLIYFQGNSAPDKSGLPSDRFSAERTGGSVSTLTIQRTQQEDSAVYLCASSFYTGELFFGEGSRLTVL.

CDR3 residues: CSVGRAGANEQFF. Written as DNA, the CDR3 is TGCAGCGTCGGACGGGCGGGAGCCAATGAGCAGTTCTTC. The chain couples TRBV29-1 to TRBJ2-1, with 7 bases aligning to TRBD2. The CDR3 has 13 amino acids. After removal of 6 bases from V and 6 bases from J, the junction contained 8 bases not matched to a gene. CDR1 and CDR2 (germline): SQVTM, ANQGSEA.

The J gene is TRBJ2-7, the V gene TRBV5-4; perhaps TRBD2 as D (5 bases). The CDR3 runs 14 residues. The V end was cut by 4 bases, the J end by 7 bases, with 18 bases between. Germline V gene lookup returns CDR1 SGHNT and CDR2 YYREEE (reference sequence). CDR3 bases: TGTGCCAGCAGCCCGGACCCGGGGTGGGAAGAGCAGTACTTC. As protein: CASSPDPGWEEQYF.

On this clone: Other DNA sequences in this sample translate to the same CDR3. This chain connects TRBV30 to TRBJ1-4, with a tentative D call TRBD1 (6 bases). V was trimmed by 0 bases and J by 5 bases, leaving 10 bases between them. CDR3 size: 14 residues. Germline values: CDR1 GTSNPN, CDR2 SVGIG (reference sequence). The CDR3 nucleotides are TGTGCCTGGAGTGTGGGGCAGGGGAATGAAAAACTGTTTTTT. Translated, it gives CAWSVGQGNEKLFF.